A single sample is the source of the 15 T cell receptor beta chains below, sequenced in a study of blood T cell repertoires in COVID-19 (TCRdb year 2020). Library preparation employed the immunoSEQ multiplex PCR assay. TCRdb provides this immuneACCESS table in a form limited to in-frame rearrangements. Some clones are lacking; in checked studies, under half of them reflect an unresolved V gene, and why the rest are absent is not known. Recorded for this sample are more than 200,000 clones; under 90% of them occurred a single time. Of the sample, around a tenth is held by the ten largest clones. The source material was peripheral blood. The receptors originated from a man in his fifties with COVID-19, enrolled during active disease.

The chain joins TRBV18 to TRBJ2-5; no firm D call. In germline, CDR1 is KGHSH, CDR2 LQKENI. V was pared by 6 bases and J by 4 bases, with 9 bases between. CDR3 length: 12 amino acids. The CDR3 loop is CASSYNRETQYF. The CDR3 bases are TGTGCCAGCTCTTACAATCGAGAGACCCAGTACTTC.

V and J are TRBV30 and TRBJ1-2; D is possibly TRBD1 (6 bases). This CDR3 comprises 13 residues. CDR1 GTSNPN and CDR2 SVGIG come from the germline V gene (reference sequence). Deletions cut 6 bases from V and 1 base from J, with 12 bases between. The CDR3, as DNA: TGTGCCTGCGGTGGGGGCAGTAACTATGGCTACACCTTC. Its protein is CACGGGSNYGYTF.

The chain employs TRBV4-2 and TRBJ2-7, with 9 bases matching TRBD2. The CDR3 sequence is 13 residues long. Per germline, CDR1 LGHNA and CDR2 YNFKEQ. The trim removed 1 base at V and 9 bases at J, leaving 4 bases unmatched. CDR3 protein: CASSQGSGRRQYF. Written as DNA, the CDR3 is TGTGCCAGCAGCCAAGGGAGCGGGAGGCGGCAGTACTTC.

The chain combines TRBV6-6 with TRBJ1-5; TRBD1 is a possible D gene (6 bases). CDR1 is MNHNY, CDR2 SVGAGI, per germline (reference sequence). Trimming removed 0 bases at V and 1 base at J, with 10 bases between. The CDR3 sequence is 16 residues long. The CDR3 nucleotides read TGTGCCAGCAGTTACTCAGGCGGACAGAGCAATCAGCCCCAGCATTTT. Its protein product is CASSYSGGQSNQPQHF.

The rearrangement links TRBV5-1 to TRBJ2-2; a weak D match, TRBD1 (6 bases). V gave up 6 bases and J gave up 1 base, with 10 bases separating them. The CDR3 spans 14 residues. In germline, CDR1 is SGHRS, CDR2 YFSETQ. The CDR3 is CASTMTGNTGELFF. The CDR3 DNA sequence: TGCGCCAGCACCATGACAGGGAACACCGGGGAGCTGTTTTTT. Using reference TRBV5-1 and TRBJ2-2 for the parts outside the CDR3, the full variable domain is KAGVTQTPRYLIKTRGQQVTLSCSPISGHRSVSWYQQTPGQGLQFLFEYFSETQRNKGNFPGRFSGRQFSNSRSEMNVSTLELGDSALYLCASTMTGNTGELFFGEGSRLTVL.

This chain links TRBV6-5 with TRBJ2-2, with D perhaps TRBD2 (5 bases). CDR3 length: 15 residues. The germline V gene encodes CDR1 MNHEY and CDR2 SVGAGI. Trimming shortened V by 6 bases and J by 4 bases, and 15 bases separated the two germline ends. CDR3 protein: CASSQSDRGTGELFF. CDR3 coding DNA: TGTGCCAGCAGCCAATCCGACCGGGGCACCGGGGAGCTGTTTTTT.

The chain is built from TRBV5-1 and TRBJ2-7, with 10 bases aligning to TRBD1. The CDR3 extends over 15 amino acids. Germline V lookup: CDR1 SGHRS, CDR2 YFSETQ. J gave up 5 bases and V 4 bases, and 9 bases lay outside the gene matches. This chain's CDR3 is CASSRDRGMLHEQYF. CDR3 nucleotides: TGCGCCAGCAGCCGGGACAGGGGTATGTTGCACGAGCAGTACTTC.

This clone was found a few times. This chain connects TRBV2 to TRBJ2-7; 7 bases agree with TRBD2. Looked up from germline, CDR1 is SNHLY and CDR2 is FYNNEI. The length of the CDR3 is 13 residues. With 3 bases clipped from V and 7 bases from J, the junction kept 6 bases outside the gene matches. CDR3 region: CASSEGEGTEQYF. The DNA of the CDR3 is TGTGCCAGCAGTGAGGGGGAGGGAACGGAGCAGTACTTC.

The rearrangement joins TRBV6-6 to TRBJ2-7, with TRBD1 matching 9 bases. The CDR3 is made up of 14 amino acids. V was pared by 5 bases and J by 1 base, with 3 bases of the junction left unmatched. The germline CDR1 and CDR2 sequences are MNHNY and SVGAGI (reference sequence). The CDR3 reads CASSQGQGSYEQYF. DNA for the CDR3: TGTGCCAGCAGTCAGGGACAGGGTTCCTACGAGCAGTACTTC.

The chain carries TRBV9 and TRBJ2-2; the D gene is possibly TRBD1 (5 bases). Trimming cost V 4 bases and J 10 bases, with 14 bases left between them. CDR3 size: 13 residues. Germline CDR1 reads SGDLS; CDR2 reads YYNGEE. The CDR3 spells CASSHSLREELFF. CDR3 nucleotide sequence: TGTGCCAGCAGCCATAGCCTCAGGGAGGAGCTGTTTTTT.

This chain uses TRBV5-1 with TRBJ2-2; 14 bases line up with TRBD2. Trimming cost V 4 bases and J 4 bases; bases outside gene matches: 12. The CDR3 spans 19 residues. CDR1 is SGHRS and CDR2 is YFSETQ in the germline V gene. The CDR3 DNA is TGCGCCAGCAGCCAGGGGACTAGCGGGAGTCCTAAAGGCACCGGGGAGCTGTTTTTT. Protein product: CASSQGTSGSPKGTGELFF.

The chain couples TRBV19 to TRBJ2-5, with D perhaps matching TRBD2 (5 bases). The CDR3 has 13 residues. V gave up 5 bases and J gave up 1 base, with 8 bases separating them. Germline assignment: CDR1 LNHDA and CDR2 SQIVND (reference sequence). In DNA form, the CDR3 reads TGTGCCAGTAGTGCGGGCAGCCAAGAGACCCAGTACTTC. As protein: CASSAGSQETQYF.

The table lists this clone with a count of one. V gene TRBV28 combines with J gene TRBJ2-5, with 10 bases aligning to TRBD1. This CDR3 region has 15 residues. CDR1 and CDR2 from the germline V gene are MDHEN and SYDVKM. The V and J ends lost 4 bases and 5 bases, in that order; junction bases with no gene match: 7. The CDR3 reads CASSSRTGGKETQYF. The CDR3 DNA follows: TGTGCCAGCAGTTCCCGGACAGGGGGAAAGGAGACCCAGTACTTC. Together with reference TRBV28 and TRBJ2-5, the CDR3 gives the full variable domain: DVKVTQSSRYLVKRTGEKVFLECVQDMDHENMFWYRQDPGLGLRLIYFSYDVKMKEKGDIPEGYSVSREKKERFSLILESASTNQTSMYLCASSSRTGGKETQYFGPGTRLLVL.

This sequence joins TRBV5-1 and TRBJ2-1; 13 bases are shared with TRBD2. Germline V CDR1 and CDR2: SGHRS, YFSETQ. V shed 3 bases, J shed 7 bases, and the junction held 4 bases outside the gene matches. The CDR3 sequence is 15 residues long. The chain's CDR3 is CASSYGTSGMNEQFF. The CDR3 coding sequence is TGCGCCAGCAGCTACGGGACTAGCGGGATGAATGAGCAGTTCTTC.

The CDR3 DNA reads TGTGCCAGCAGCTTGCTGGGGGCGGTCAATCAGCCCCAGCATTTT. This translates into CASSLLGAVNQPQHF. This chain links TRBV5-5 with TRBJ1-5; D perhaps matches TRBD1 (6 bases). This CDR3 has 15 amino acids. The ends were cut back, 1 base at V and 3 bases at J, with 11 bases in the middle. The germline V gene encodes CDR1 SGHKS and CDR2 YYEKEE (reference sequence). The full variable domain, rest sourced from reference TRBV5-5 and TRBJ1-5, is DAGVTQSPTHLIKTRGQQVTLRCSPISGHKSVSWYQQVLGQGPQFIFQYYEKEERGRGNFPDRFSARQFPNYSSELNVNALLLGDSALYLCASSLLGAVNQPQHFGDGTRLSIL.